This TCR beta chain was captured in a study of cytomegalovirus exposure and HLA in healthy donors. A note on this clone: Its antigen remains unidentified.

Germline V gene data show CDR1 as SGHTA and CDR2 as FQGTGA. V was pared by 0 bases and J by 7 bases, with 9 bases of the junction left unmatched. The CDR3 covers 16 residues. Findings of the study overall: Altogether, 170 or so TCR beta chains were recorded as cytomegalovirus-associated. The analysis excluded some indistinguishable V segments, including TRBV6-2 and TRBV6-3.

Primers: 60 Vbeta forward and 13 Jbeta reverse. The repertoire was sequenced with immunoSEQ multiplex PCR; TCRdb's copy has only in-frame clones and lacks some. The sample shows approximately 160,000 clones, roughly 65% of them seen only once. The clonotype comes from a man aged 18 to 35 in good health and CMV-seropositive. The chain employs TRBV7-3 and TRBJ2-1, with TRBD2 matching over 7 bases. Sequences were obtained from PBMCs. CDR3 sequence (DNA): TGTGCCAGCAGCTTAACGTGGAGTTCGCGGGGGAATGAGCAGTTCTTC. Amino acid sequence: CASSLTWSSRGNEQFF.